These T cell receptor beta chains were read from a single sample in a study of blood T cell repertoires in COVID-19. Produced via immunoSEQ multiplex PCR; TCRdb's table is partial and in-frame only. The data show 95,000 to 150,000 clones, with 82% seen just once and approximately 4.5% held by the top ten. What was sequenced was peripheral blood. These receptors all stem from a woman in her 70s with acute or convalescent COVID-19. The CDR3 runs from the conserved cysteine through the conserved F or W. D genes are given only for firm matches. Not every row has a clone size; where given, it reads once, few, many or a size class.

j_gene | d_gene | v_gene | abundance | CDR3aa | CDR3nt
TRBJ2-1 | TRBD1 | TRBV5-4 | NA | CASSSEFGQVVNEQFF | TGTGCCAGCAGCTCCGAATTTGGACAGGTGGTAAATGAGCAGTTCTTC
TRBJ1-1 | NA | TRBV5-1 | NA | CASSTGTSWTEAFF | TGCGCCAGCAGTACCGGGACATCATGGACTGAAGCTTTCTTT
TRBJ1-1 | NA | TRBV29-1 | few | CSGLENMNTEAFF | TGCAGCGGACTGGAGAACATGAACACTGAAGCTTTCTTT
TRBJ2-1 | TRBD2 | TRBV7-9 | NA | CASSLVGRRDEQFF | TGTGCCAGCAGCTTAGTCGGGAGGCGGGATGAGCAGTTCTTC
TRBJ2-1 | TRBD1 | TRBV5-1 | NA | CASSLGQAISYNEQFF | TGCGCCAGCAGCCTGGGACAGGCGATCTCCTACAATGAGCAGTTCTTC
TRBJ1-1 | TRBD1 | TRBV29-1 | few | CSVGPGQATEAFF | TGCAGCGTTGGCCCGGGACAGGCCACTGAAGCTTTCTTT
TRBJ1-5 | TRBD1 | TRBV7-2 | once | CASSLDRDQPQHF | TGTGCCAGCAGTCTCGACAGGGATCAGCCCCAGCATTTT
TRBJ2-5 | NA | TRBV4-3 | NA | CASSQDAAGASLGAQYF | TGCGCCAGCAGCCAAGATGCGGCAGGGGCTTCCCTTGGGGCCCAGTACTTC
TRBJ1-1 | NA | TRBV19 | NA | CASKRMTGMNTEAFF | TGTGCCAGTAAAAGGATGACAGGCATGAACACTGAAGCTTTCTTT
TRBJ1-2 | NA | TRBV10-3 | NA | CAISLPLKGGSNYGYTF | TGTGCCATCAGCCTCCCCCTGAAGGGAGGCTCTAACTATGGCTACACCTTC
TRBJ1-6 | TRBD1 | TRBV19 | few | CASSWDRGNSPLHF | TGTGCCAGTAGTTGGGACAGGGGGAATTCACCCCTCCACTTT
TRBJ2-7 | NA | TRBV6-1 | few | CASSESVSVTVTYEQYF | TGTGCCAGCAGTGAATCCGTTTCGGTGACAGTGACCTACGAGCAGTACTTC
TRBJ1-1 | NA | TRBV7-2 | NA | CASSLAAGVTEAFF | TGTGCCAGCAGCTTAGCTGCCGGTGTGACTGAAGCTTTCTTT
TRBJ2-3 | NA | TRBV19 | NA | CASSRSRGTDTQYF | TGTGCCAGCTCCCGTTCTCGGGGGACAGATACGCAGTATTTT
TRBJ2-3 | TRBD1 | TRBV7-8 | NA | CASSPRDSRTDTQYF | TGTGCCAGCAGCCCCCGGGACAGTCGCACAGATACGCAGTATTTT
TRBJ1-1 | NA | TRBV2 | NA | CASNDGPGGNTEAFF | TGTGCCAGCAACGATGGGCCGGGGGGTAACACTGAAGCTTTCTTT
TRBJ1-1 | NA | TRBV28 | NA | CASIGGGVVTEAFF | TGTGCCAGCATTGGGGGAGGGGTGGTCACTGAAGCTTTCTTT